Sequencing of this T cell receptor beta chain was carried out in a study of human T cells and chemical hapten exposure. Study as a whole: Patients received weekly diphenylcyclopropenone doses to the scalp throughout the roughly 26-week study. Alopecia areata, totalis or universalis affected patients who were mostly female. Study-wide findings and caveats: Patch test score rose with PT1 expanded TCRs, significant at 8, 16, 32, not 4.

Comment on this clonotype: Its target is unknown.

Individual cDNA molecules in this library carried unique molecular identifiers. Via MiXCR, TCRdb re-called the RACE reads, giving one row per CDR3 protein. Here the sample spans about 120,000 distinct CDR3 sequences, around 11% being singletons. V was pared by 5 bases and J by 3 bases, with 7 bases of the junction left unmatched. The CDR3 length is 15 residues. Germline lookup yields CDR1 SGHAT and CDR2 FQNNGV. Time point noted: patch test 3, about 24 weeks after DPC sensitization. The treatment was: therapeutic diphenylcyclopropenone sensitization with weekly scalp DPC. This TCR was sampled from a woman aged 45 to 65 with alopecia areata. Some clones in this sample may be carry-over from other donors' samples. The material sequenced was whole blood, taken in connection with sensitization to the hapten diphenylcyclopropenone (DPC). The chain is built from TRBV11-2 and TRBJ2-3, with TRBD1 matching 8 bases. In DNA form, the CDR3 reads TGTGCCAGCAGCCTGGACAGGGATAGGACAGATACGCAGTATTTT. This encodes CASSLDRDRTDTQYF.